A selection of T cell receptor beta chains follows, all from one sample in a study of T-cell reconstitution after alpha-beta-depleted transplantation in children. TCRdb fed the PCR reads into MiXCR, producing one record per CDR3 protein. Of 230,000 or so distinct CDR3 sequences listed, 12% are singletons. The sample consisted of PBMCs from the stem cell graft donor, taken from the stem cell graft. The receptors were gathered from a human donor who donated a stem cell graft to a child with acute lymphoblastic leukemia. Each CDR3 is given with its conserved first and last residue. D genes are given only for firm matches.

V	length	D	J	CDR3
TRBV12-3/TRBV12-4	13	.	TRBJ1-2	CASSLAGRGGYTF
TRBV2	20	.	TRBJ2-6	CASRGPIEKQESSGANVLTF
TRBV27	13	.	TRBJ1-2	CASSLSRDYGYTF
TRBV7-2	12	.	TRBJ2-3	CASSFHTDTQYF
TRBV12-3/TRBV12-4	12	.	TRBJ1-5	CASSSRFQPQHF
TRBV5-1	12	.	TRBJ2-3	CASSNPGQAQYF
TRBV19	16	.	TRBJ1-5	CASSTLTGIAYQPQHF
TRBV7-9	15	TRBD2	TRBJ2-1	CASTLSGAGTNEQFF
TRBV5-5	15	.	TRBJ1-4	CASSPSRRTNEKLFF
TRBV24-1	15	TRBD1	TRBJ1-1	CATSDLTGASPEAFF
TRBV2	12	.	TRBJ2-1	CASMWETFEQFF
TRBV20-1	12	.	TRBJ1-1	CSASRGTTEAFF
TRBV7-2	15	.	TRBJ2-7	CASSLVFGPSYEQYF
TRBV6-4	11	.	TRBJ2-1	CASSDGNEQFF
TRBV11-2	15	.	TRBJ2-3	CASSLDIRVTDTQYF
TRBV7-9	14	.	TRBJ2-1	CASSPRTGGLEQFF
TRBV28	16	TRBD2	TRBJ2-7	CAPTRPSGFSSYEQYF
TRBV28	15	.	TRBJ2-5	CASMPSGGKQETQYF
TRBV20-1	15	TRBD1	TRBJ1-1	CSARDAGQFVTEAFF
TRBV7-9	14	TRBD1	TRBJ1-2	CASSVDREHYGYTF